This section outlines one TCR beta chain sequence together with its context. Its antigen is unknown. Per-nucleotide qualities are absent, and no much larger clonotype sits a single base away. In total, just over 650 healthy bone marrow donors made up the cohort. Cohort members were all nominally healthy when sampled, although unrecorded immune exposures were likely present. The donor was CMV seropositive and belonged to the group of about 290 seropositive cohort members. A peripheral blood sample was collected from each donor, and TCR beta sequencing was performed on peripheral blood mononuclear cells. Genomic DNA extraction from the blood cell samples was performed with the Qiagen DNeasy Blood Extraction Kit. The data belong to a study of cytomegalovirus exposure and HLA in healthy donors (dated by TCRdb to between 2016 and 2019). As for the study more broadly: An earlier analysis of some 600 of the donors reported approximately 300 Gb of sequence data and roughly 120 million unique TCR beta sequences obtained from about 180 million T cells. Besides the first cohort of roughly 640 subjects, a separate validation cohort made up of roughly 120 different subjects was used. The study combined high-throughput TCR immunosequencing, statistical association of individual TCRs with disease status, and machine learning to predict cytomegalovirus infection status. To decide whether each TCR beta V gene segment behaved as functional or pseudogenic, an earlier analysis of over 500 of the donors relied on high-throughput TCR beta sequencing. Typing coverage varied by locus: about 629-640 donors for A, B, C, DRB1 and DQB1; some 520 for DQA1; around 610 for DPA1; approximately 470 for DPB1. An early release that covered about 600 HLA-typed donors contained about 300 gigabases of sequencing data and about 93 million unique TCR sequences. The study profiled the T cell repertoires of under 700 subjects by immunosequencing and related them to cytomegalovirus serostatus. All discovery cohort repertoires had been generated on a single sequencing platform. Rather than drawing on any new phenotypic data, the later analysis identified candidate immune exposures from TCR beta sequences and the way those sequences occurred across donors. Alongside the repertoire data, information on donor age, sex, ethnicity and CMV serostatus was compiled. Of the roughly 400 genotyped donors, approximately 80% were placed in the genetic ancestry cluster associated with self-reported Caucasian donors. A later analysis re-analyzed previously published TCR beta repertoires from approximately 700 donors and added high-resolution HLA genotyping to study TCR occurrence patterns. A later genetic analysis used genome-wide SNP genotypes for about 60% of the roughly 670 donors, treating that subset as a discovery cohort. About five DR-DQ haplotypes were treated as single units for association and clustering because of strong linkage in the cohort. The aim of the study was to test whether cataloging public T cell receptors could identify signatures of past pathogen exposure. Class I and class II HLA loci were covered by the typing at four-digit resolution. Among about 390 genotyped donors of the cohort, an average of 235,054 unique TCR beta nucleotide sequences were sequenced per donor, roughly 20% of them non-productive.

Results and caveats for the whole study, not just this receptor: Most TCR sequences were observed very rarely across donors, whereas some public TCRs were present in many individuals. Cytomegalovirus status was reported to be diagnosed by the classifier with high specificity and sensitivity in both the original and validation cohorts. Because HLA typing was unavailable for some donors at each locus, only the typed subset was used in association tests. The presence/absence analyses assumed that sequencing depth was roughly uniform across donors, and that assumption may not be true. A group of highly shared sequence variants was considered likely to be a technical artifact of the sequencing pipeline. For the cohort, immune exposure information was limited to CMV serostatus. In this cohort, only TCR beta chains were sequenced, and detectable features were limited by the absence of alpha or paired-chain data. A later analysis associated 15,000 or so TCR beta sequences with specific HLA alleles at a false discovery rate of 0.05. A further reported finding was that TCR beta sequences accurately predicted the HLA-A and HLA-B alleles for most subjects in the first cohort. V-gene and J-gene trimming of TCR beta chains was associated with a missense DCLRE1C variant in a later genetic analysis, and the association was replicated in an independent cohort. Linkage disequilibrium might explain the correlated functional status among segregating V segments, but an unknown experimental factor could not be excluded. In vitro tests confirmed that three of the cytomegalovirus-associated TCR beta chains recognize cytomegalovirus antigens. In a later analysis, the rate of TCR association differed among HLA loci, with DRB1 alleles having the most associated TCRs and HLA-C alleles having the fewest. A later genetic analysis reported fewer N-insertions in productive TCRs among donors in an Asian-associated ancestry cluster than the roughly 670-donor mean. A total of 150 to 200 TCR beta chains were listed by the study as associated with cytomegalovirus. According to the authors, the approach could potentially be generalized to other disease states and immunological phenotypes. In an earlier analysis of 587 of the donors, most TCR beta V segments appeared in productive rearrangements about 90% or about 30% of the time, broadly matching IMGT annotations. Some IMGT-functional V segments, including TRBV6-2 and TRBV6-3, could not be told apart with the 87-base-pair reads, so those segments were excluded. Most CMV-associated TCR beta chains appeared to be HLA-restricted in a later analysis, and the HLA associations seemed to be driven largely by CMV exposure. A later analysis found that HLA-associated TCR beta chains were more clonally expanded and had lower generation probabilities than equally common non-associated chains. Several of the top co-occurrence clusters appeared to be linked to parvovirus B19, influenza, CMV and Epstein-Barr virus, according to a later analysis. Because counts were too low, about 18 rarely observed V segments, including chromosome 9 orphons, were excluded from the earlier analysis of 587 of the donors. When HLA alleles, especially DR and DQ, strongly co-occurred, attributing TCR associations to individual alleles was difficult.

The library was generated by the immunoSEQ multiplex PCR assay. A mixture of 60 forward primers for TCR Vbeta segments and 13 reverse primers for TCR Jbeta segments was used in the multiplex PCR. Amplification of the CDR3 region of rearranged TCR beta genes was performed with a multiplex PCR assay on genomic DNA. On the Illumina HiSeq System, the amplified TCR beta libraries were sequenced as 87-base-pair reads. Per the authors' processing: Across the 500 to 850 repertoires, a later analysis counted some 80 million unique TCR beta chains, 8.5 million to 12 million of which were shared by at least two donors. Raw reads were error-corrected and collapsed into unique sequences by a nearest-neighbor algorithm in which closely related sequences were merged to remove PCR and sequencing errors. CDR3 sequences were aligned to IMGT reference sequences to assign V, D and J gene segments. For a sequence to be retained, a match of at least six nucleotides to both a V gene segment and a J gene segment was required. Rearrangements were called productive when the CDR3 lacked stop codons and stayed in frame with V and J; all others were non-productive. CDR3 was defined by IMGT convention, running from the second conserved V-encoded cysteine to the conserved J-encoded phenylalanine. The earlier analysis of fewer than 700 of the donors excluded sequences that lacked an unambiguous match to a single V gene segment. An earlier analysis of a few hundred of the donors classified V segments as functional when productive rearrangements were above 56.7% and as segregating when the standard deviation between donors was above 5%. A statistical classification framework was developed to diagnose cytomegalovirus status using the catalog of TCR beta chain sequences. V and J gene assignment, in a later analysis, came from comparing TCR nucleotide sequences with IMGT/GENE-DB human TR gene sequences. In a later analysis, CDR3 sequences and most-parsimonious VDJ recombination scenarios were assigned using the TCRdist pipeline. In a later analysis, every TCR beta chain was defined by the combination of its CDR3 amino acid sequence and its V-gene family, and reads without a unique V-gene family were dropped. A later analysis removed nearly 600 highly shared, low-generation-probability nucleotide sequences to deal with suspected cross-contamination and a sequencing artifact. In a later analysis, a clonal expansion index for each public chain was calculated from normalized within-repertoire ranks of inferred template counts. In a later analysis, generation probabilities were computed with a VDJ recombination model fitted to out-of-frame rearrangements, and the resulting probabilities were checked against IGoR. In a later analysis, TCR-TCR, TCR-HLA and TCR-CMV co-occurrence was scored with hypergeometric tests, and a repertoire-size bias correction was applied to TCR pairs. In a later analysis, false discovery rates were estimated by permuting HLA or CMV assignments 20 times. In a later analysis, co-occurring TCRs were grouped using DBSCAN, and TCRdist sequence similarity was added for clustering within HLA-allele-positive subsets. Repertoires with fewer than 30,000 or more than 120,000 public chains, plus five repertoires with anomalous nucleotide sharing, were excluded from co-occurrence clustering. Imported from immuneACCESS, the table was reduced by TCRdb to in-frame sequences with V and J called. These copies leave out some clones; in studies compared against another copy, an unresolved V gene accounts for under half, and the cause of the remainder is not known. From that table come the V and J calls and clone size; the DNA was used to work out D and trimming. The sample table holds about 120,000 clones, of which about three quarters were seen once. 2.5% to 3.5% of the sample is held by the ten biggest clonotypes.

Spanning cysteine to phenylalanine, the CDR3 consists of 15 amino acids. The sequence is cut down to CDR3 DNA, 45 bases in frame from base 1. For this chain, trimming is 7 bases at the V end and 6 bases at the J end, and the number of junction bases without a gene match is 11. CDR1 and CDR2 are read off the germline V gene as SGDLS and YYNGEE. The chain was built from TRBV9 and TRBJ2-1; 9 central bases correspond to TRBD2. Sequencing was performed on PBMCs. This TCR came from a woman aged 40 to 50 in good health and CMV-seropositive. Read as DNA, the sequence is TGTGCCAGCGGGGGCGGGAGGGGCCCCCCCAATGAGCAGTTCTTC. This is translated as CASGGGRGPPNEQFF.